The 32 T cell receptor beta chains listed next were all sequenced from one sample in a study of T cell responses to AZD1222 COVID-19 vaccine. Assay used: immunoSEQ multiplex PCR; TCRdb lists only in-frame clones, some missing. The top ten hold about 20% of the sample, which has under 50,000 clones, around three quarters seen once. This material consisted of peripheral blood, taken 28 days after the second dose of the MenACWY control vaccine. These receptors were collected from an adult who received the MenACWY meningococcal vaccine as a control.

This clone was counted once. The chain recombines TRBV7-6 with TRBJ2-1, with 8 bases lining up with TRBD2. This CDR3 spans 15 amino acids. Germline V gene sequence: CDR1 SGHVS, CDR2 FNYEAQ. V was pared by 5 bases and J by 6 bases, with 9 bases of the junction left unmatched. The CDR3 loop is CASSPGTRRGNEQFF. The DNA of the CDR3 is TGTGCCAGCAGCCCAGGGACTAGGAGGGGCAATGAGCAGTTCTTC.

This clone appeared a few times. V is TRBV5-1 and J is TRBJ1-6; D not resolved. V lost 3 bases and J lost 10, with 17 bases in between. The CDR3 runs 15 residues. Per germline, CDR1 SGHRS and CDR2 YFSETQ. The CDR3 here is CASSSWVGKDSPLHF. DNA for the CDR3: TGCGCCAGCAGCTCATGGGTGGGAAAGGACTCACCCCTCCACTTT.

V is TRBV6-6 and J is TRBJ1-2, with D hard to call. V was clipped by 0 bases and J by 2 bases, with 13 bases between them. Germline CDR1 reads MNHNY; CDR2 reads SVGAGI (reference sequence). The CDR3 runs 16 residues. CDR3 nucleotides: TGTGCCAGCAGTTACTCGGAGTTACCAAGCAACTATGGCTACACCTTC. The encoded protein is CASSYSELPSNYGYTF.

This clone was picked up one time. This chain uses TRBV5-1 with TRBJ1-2; TRBD1 matches at 10 bases. Germline CDR1 reads SGHRS; CDR2 reads YFSETQ. This CDR3 has 15 amino acids. Losses at the gene ends were 2 bases for V and 2 bases for J; bases not matched to a gene: 3. CDR3 amino acids: CASSFPGQGNYGYTF. The CDR3 coding sequence is TGCGCCAGCAGCTTCCCGGGACAGGGGAACTATGGCTACACCTTC.

This chain links TRBV3-1 (or the pseudogene TRBV3-2) with TRBJ1-2; 8 bases map to TRBD1. With V trimmed by 8 bases and J by 4 bases, 3 bases remained unmatched. Germline-derived CDR1 and CDR2 are LGHDT and YNNKEL (reference sequence). CDR3 size: 12 residues. The DNA of the CDR3 is TGTGCCAGCCACACAGGGGGCTATGGCTACACCTTC. Translated: CASHTGGYGYTF.

This clone was seen a single time. The CDR3 DNA is TGTGCCAGCAGTGAGGGTAGCAATCAGCCCCAGCATTTT. As protein: CASSEGSNQPQHF. The gene calls are TRBV6-4 and TRBJ1-5; D uncertain. Germline values: CDR1 MRHNA, CDR2 SNTAGT. The CDR3 extends over 13 amino acids. Trimming stripped 3 bases from V and 0 bases from J, with 3 bases between.

J is TRBJ2-3 and V is TRBV2, with 10 bases aligning to TRBD2. This CDR3 has 14 residues. Losses at the gene ends were 6 bases for V and 7 bases for J; bases not matched to a gene: 7. Per germline, CDR1 SNHLY and CDR2 FYNNEI. In nucleotides, the CDR3 is TGTGCCAGCAGGGCTAGCGGGGGAAGATATACGCAGTATTTT. Amino acid sequence: CASRASGGRYTQYF.

The count of this clone is one. The chain carries TRBV10-3 and TRBJ2-5, with D perhaps matching TRBD1 or TRBD2 (6 bases each). This CDR3 region has 17 residues. The ends were cut back, 10 bases at V and 2 bases at J, with 26 bases in the middle. Germline values: CDR1 ENHRY, CDR2 SYGVKD. In DNA form, the CDR3 reads TGTGCCACCAAGGACGGGGGCAGCGACGCCATACAAGAGACCCAGTACTTC. Its protein product is CATKDGGSDAIQETQYF.

The chain couples TRBV28 to TRBJ1-4; D uncertain. The length of the CDR3 is 13 residues. The germline gives CDR1 MDHEN, CDR2 SYDVKM. Trimming left V 6 bases short and J 8 bases short, with 13 bases between. The CDR3, as DNA: TGTGCCAGCAGCCACCCGTCTTACGAAAAACTGTTTTTT. Its protein is CASSHPSYEKLFF.

The V gene is TRBV30, the J gene TRBJ1-3; 7 nucleotides align to TRBD1. J was trimmed by 3 bases and V by 2 bases; bases with no gene match: 4. The CDR3 extends over 14 amino acids. Germline assignment: CDR1 GTSNPN and CDR2 SVGIG (reference sequence). The CDR3 is CAWSRGLLGNTIYF. The CDR3 nucleotides are TGTGCCTGGAGTAGGGGGCTTCTTGGAAACACCATATATTTT.

This chain connects TRBV5-1 to TRBJ1-1, with D hard to call. CDR1 is SGHRS, CDR2 YFSETQ, per germline. The V and J ends lost 5 bases and 1 base respectively, with 18 bases between them. The CDR3 loop spans 16 amino acids. CDR3 amino acids: CASREEGQRSNTEAFF. CDR3 nucleotides: TGCGCCAGCAGGGAGGAGGGCCAAAGATCGAACACTGAAGCTTTCTTT.

This rearrangement joins TRBV3-1 (or the pseudogene TRBV3-2) to TRBJ1-5; D is possibly TRBD1 (6 bases). This CDR3 is 15 amino acids long. Looked up from germline, CDR1 is LGHDT and CDR2 is YNNKEL (reference sequence). Trimming stripped 3 bases from V and 4 bases from J, with 13 bases between. The CDR3 loop is CASSQTGRANQPQHF. The DNA of the CDR3 is TGTGCCAGCAGCCAGACAGGCCGGGCGAATCAGCCCCAGCATTTT.

This sequence joins TRBV5-1 and TRBJ2-5; no definite D call. This CDR3 region has 15 residues. The V gene lost 0 bases and the J gene lost 6 bases, with 15 bases spanning the gap. Germline CDR1 is SGHRS and CDR2 is YFSETQ. CDR3 sequence: CASSLGGSPFQTQYF. The DNA of the CDR3 is TGCGCCAGCAGCTTGGGTGGCAGCCCATTCCAGACCCAGTACTTC. The entire variable domain, with the rest obtained from reference TRBV5-1 and TRBJ2-5, is as follows: KAGVTQTPRYLIKTRGQQVTLSCSPISGHRSVSWYQQTPGQGLQFLFEYFSETQRNKGNFPGRFSGRQFSNSRSEMNVSTLELGDSALYLCASSLGGSPFQTQYFGPGTRLLVL.

This sequence joins TRBV2 and TRBJ2-5, with TRBD1 as a possible D gene (6 bases). Germline V gene data show CDR1 as SNHLY and CDR2 as FYNNEI. Trimming cost V 8 bases and J 4 bases, with 11 bases left between them. This CDR3 is 12 amino acids long. The CDR3 region has the DNA TGTGCCAGCCAGGGGAATTTAGAGACCCAGTACTTC. The encoded protein is CASQGNLETQYF.

This clone is termed medium-sized. The gene calls are TRBV7-9 and TRBJ2-5; D remains unclear. V was clipped by 1 base and J by 5 bases, with 11 bases between them. CDR1 and CDR2 (germline): SEHNR, FQNEAQ (reference sequence). The CDR3 has 14 residues. The CDR3: CASSLESSHETQYF. The CDR3 coding sequence is TGTGCCAGCAGCTTAGAGAGCAGCCATGAGACCCAGTACTTC.

This sequence joins TRBV12-5 and TRBJ1-5; unclear D gene. The CDR3 contains 13 residues. Germline CDR1 LGHNT, CDR2 FRNRAP. V lost 2 bases, J lost 9 bases, and 11 bases lay in between. In DNA, the CDR3 is TGTGCTAGTGGTTTGAAGACGGTCGGGCCCCAGCATTTT. Encoded protein: CASGLKTVGPQHF. Full variable domain (outside the CDR3, taken from reference TRBV12-5 and TRBJ1-5): DARVTQTPRHKVTEMGQEVTMRCQPILGHNTVFWYRQTMMQGLELLAYFRNRAPLDDSGMPKDRFSAEMPDATLATLKIQPSEPRDSAVYFCASGLKTVGPQHFGDGTRLSIL.

CDR3 amino acids: CAISEGNYRSRNTEAFF. The DNA of the CDR3 is TGTGCCATCAGTGAGGGGAACTACAGGTCTCGGAACACTGAAGCTTTCTTT. The chain carries TRBV10-3 and TRBJ1-1, with D possibly TRBD1 on 5 matching bases. There are 17 residues in the CDR3. Germline loops: CDR1 ENHRY, CDR2 SYGVKD. Trimming took off 2 bases at V and 1 base at J, with 17 bases between the two ends.

The chain combines TRBV6-5 with TRBJ1-4, with 8 bases that match TRBD1. The junction had 6 bases not matched to a gene; V was cut back by 6 bases and J by 3 bases. Germline-derived CDR1 and CDR2 are MNHEY and SVGAGI. This CDR3 is 15 amino acids long. The CDR3 sequence: CASRVDRAANEKLFF. CDR3 nucleotide sequence: TGTGCCAGCAGAGTGGACAGGGCGGCTAATGAAAAACTGTTTTTT.

This sequence joins TRBV5-6 and TRBJ2-5; D is possibly TRBD1 (6 bases). Trimming took 3 bases from V and 2 from J, leaving 8 bases between them. The CDR3 has 13 residues. Germline CDR1 and CDR2: SGHDT and YYEEEE. The CDR3 region is CASSYDRQETQYF. CDR3 bases: TGTGCCAGCAGCTATGACAGGCAAGAGACCCAGTACTTC.

This rearrangement joins TRBV7-6 to TRBJ2-7; no firm D call. The germline V gene has CDR1 SGHVS and CDR2 FNYEAQ. The V end lost 5 bases, the J end lost 4 bases, and 9 bases lay between the germline ends. This CDR3 region has 12 residues. The CDR3 DNA sequence: TGTGCCAGCAGCGCCATGGGATACGAGCAGTACTTC. Protein sequence: CASSAMGYEQYF.

This rearrangement joins TRBV25-1 to TRBJ2-1, with TRBD2 matching over 12 bases. Germline V gives CDR1 MGHDK, CDR2 SYGVNS. Germline trimming cut 5 bases from V and 8 bases from J; bases unmatched to any gene: 13. CDR3 length: 17 amino acids. CDR3 sequence: CASSPTPLAGGGHEQFF. DNA for the CDR3: TGTGCCAGCAGTCCCACCCCACTAGCGGGAGGAGGCCATGAGCAGTTCTTC.

As DNA, the CDR3 is TGTGCCAGCAGTGACCCGGGCCGCTATGGCTACACCTTC. Its translation: CASSDPGRYGYTF. The chain combines TRBV2 with TRBJ1-2; D ambiguous. CDR1 is SNHLY and CDR2 is FYNNEI in the germline V gene. V was pared by 3 bases and J by 4 bases, with 9 bases between. The CDR3 is 13 residues long.

V is TRBV7-9 and J is TRBJ1-1; D gene ambiguous. CDR1 and CDR2 (germline): SEHNR, FQNEAQ (reference sequence). The V gene lost 8 bases and the J gene lost 0 bases, with 16 bases spanning the gap. The CDR3 length is 15 residues. In DNA, the CDR3 is TGTGCCAGCCTAACCTTGATGACTTTGAACACTGAAGCTTTCTTT. Protein: CASLTLMTLNTEAFF.

On this clone itself: A far larger clone differs by one base, so this is likely a read error. This rearrangement joins TRBV3-1 (or the pseudogene TRBV3-2) to TRBJ2-2; 8 positions agree with TRBD2. V trimming: 4 bases; J trimming: 7 bases; junction bases outside the gene matches: 8. Germline loops: CDR1 LGHDT, CDR2 YNNKEL (reference sequence). The CDR3 runs 15 residues. CDR3 residues: CASSPRGGAGGELFF. CDR3 nucleotide sequence: TGTGCCAGCAGCCCCCGGGGGGGGGCGGGCGGGGAGCTGTTTTTT.

The chain combines TRBV5-4 with TRBJ2-2, with TRBD1 matching over 7 bases. Germline loops: CDR1 SGHNT, CDR2 YYREEE (reference sequence). This CDR3 has 15 amino acids. V gave up 3 bases and J gave up 0 bases; unmatched junction bases: 2. The CDR3 here is CASSSGQANTGELFF. CDR3 DNA: TGTGCCAGCAGCTCCGGACAGGCGAACACCGGGGAGCTGTTTTTT. Complete variable domain (other parts from reference TRBV5-4 and TRBJ2-2): ETGVTQSPTHLIKTRGQQVTLRCSSQSGHNTVSWYQQALGQGPQFIFQYYREEENGRGNFPPRFSGLQFPNYSSELNVNALELDDSALYLCASSSGQANTGELFFGEGSRLTVL.

The chain recombines TRBV27 with TRBJ1-6; D is undetermined. The V gene lost 4 bases and the J gene lost 5 bases, with 9 bases spanning the gap. The V gene's germline CDR1 is MNHEY and CDR2 SMNVEV (reference sequence). CDR3 length: 14 residues. The CDR3 DNA is TGTGCCAGCAGTTGGTCCAGAGATAATTCACCCCTCCACTTT. Translated: CASSWSRDNSPLHF.

The gene calls are TRBV6-2 or TRBV6-3 and TRBJ2-3; no firm D call. CDR1 and CDR2 (germline): MNHEY, SVGEGT. The CDR3 covers 17 residues. V was trimmed by 2 bases and J by 1 base, leaving 16 bases between them. Written as DNA, the CDR3 is TGTGCCAGCAGTTACATAGGGAAGTCCCTCGGCACAGATACGCAGTATTTT. It specifies CASSYIGKSLGTDTQYF.

The V gene is TRBV2, the J gene TRBJ1-6; tentative D call: TRBD1 (5 bases). Trimming removed 6 bases from V and 1 base from J, with 13 bases in between. The germline CDR1 and CDR2 sequences are SNHLY and FYNNEI. This CDR3 spans 16 amino acids. CDR3 coding DNA: TGTGCCAGCAGGCTCGGGGGAGGGTCCTATAATTCACCCCTCCACTTT. This gives the protein CASRLGGGSYNSPLHF.

This chain links TRBV15 with TRBJ2-3; 9 bases line up with TRBD2. CDR1 is LNHNV, CDR2 YYDKDF, per germline (reference sequence). The trim removed 4 bases at V and 0 bases at J, leaving 11 bases unmatched. There are 18 residues in the CDR3. CDR3 bases: TGTGCCACCAGCATAAGGGGGGGTAGCGGGAGTAGCACAGATACGCAGTATTTT. Its protein product is CATSIRGGSGSSTDTQYF.

The chain joins TRBV5-5 to TRBJ1-1; TRBD1 is a possible D gene (5 bases). This CDR3 has 15 residues. CDR1 SGHKS and CDR2 YYEKEE come from the germline V gene (reference sequence). The ends were cut back, 4 bases at V and 4 bases at J, with 17 bases in the middle. The CDR3 coding sequence is TGTGCCAGCAGCCATGGGGCGGCGGTCGGCACTGAAGCTTTCTTT. Translating it yields CASSHGAAVGTEAFF.

The chain couples TRBV10-3 to TRBJ1-6; D unclear. Trimming cost V 5 bases and J 8 bases, with 10 bases left between them. The CDR3 extends over 13 amino acids. Germline CDR1 ENHRY, CDR2 SYGVKD. CDR3 DNA sequence: TGTGCCATCAGTACGGATAGCGATTCACCCCTCCACTTT. This translates into CAISTDSDSPLHF.

The chain joins TRBV28 to TRBJ1-6, with 7 bases identical to TRBD1. Germline CDR1 reads MDHEN; CDR2 reads SYDVKM. This CDR3 has 15 amino acids. Trimming took 5 bases from V and 6 from J; bases not matched to a gene: 7. CDR3 bases: TGTGCCAGCAGTCATGGGGACAGACCTAATTCACCCCTCCACTTT. The encoded protein is CASSHGDRPNSPLHF.